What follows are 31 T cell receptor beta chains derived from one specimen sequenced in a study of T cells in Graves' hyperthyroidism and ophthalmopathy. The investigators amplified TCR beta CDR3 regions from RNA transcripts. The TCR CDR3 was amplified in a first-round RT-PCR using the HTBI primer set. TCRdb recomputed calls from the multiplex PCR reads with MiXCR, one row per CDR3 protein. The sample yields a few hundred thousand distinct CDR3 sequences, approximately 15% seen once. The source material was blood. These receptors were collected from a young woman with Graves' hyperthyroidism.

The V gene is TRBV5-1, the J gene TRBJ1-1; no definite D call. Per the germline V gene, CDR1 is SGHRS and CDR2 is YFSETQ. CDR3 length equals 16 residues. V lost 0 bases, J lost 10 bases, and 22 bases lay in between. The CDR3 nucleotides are TGCGCCAGCAGCTTGGCGACCACGGAAAGATCAAAGGGAGCTTTCTTT. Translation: CASSLATTERSKGAFF.

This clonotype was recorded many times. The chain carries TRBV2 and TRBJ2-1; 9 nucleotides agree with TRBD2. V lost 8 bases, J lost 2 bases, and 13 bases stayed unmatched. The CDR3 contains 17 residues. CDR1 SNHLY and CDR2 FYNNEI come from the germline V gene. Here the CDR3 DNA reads TGTGCCAGCTCCATACAACTAGCGGGTGCCCCCTACAATGAGCAGTTCTTC. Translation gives CASSIQLAGAPYNEQFF.

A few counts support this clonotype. In DNA, the CDR3 is TGTGCCAGCTCACCCCTAATCGACGGGGGGCTTAATGAGCAGTTCTTC. Its translation is CASSPLIDGGLNEQFF. J is TRBJ2-1 and V is TRBV18; a weak D match, TRBD2 (7 bases). The CDR3 contains 16 residues. Trimming took 3 bases from V and 7 from J, leaving 19 bases between them. Germline V gene sequence: CDR1 KGHSH, CDR2 LQKENI. Filled out from reference TRBV18 and TRBJ2-1, the complete variable domain reads NAGVMQNPRHLVRRRGQEARLRCSPMKGHSHVYWYRQLPEEGLKFMVYLQKENIIDESGMPKERFSAEFPKEGPSILRIQQVVRGDSAAYFCASSPLIDGGLNEQFFGPGTRLTVL.

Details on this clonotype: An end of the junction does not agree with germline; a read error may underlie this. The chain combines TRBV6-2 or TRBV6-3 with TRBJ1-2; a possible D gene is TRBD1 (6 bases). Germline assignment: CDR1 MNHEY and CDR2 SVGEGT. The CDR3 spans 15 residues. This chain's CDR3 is CTSSYSRQAFYGYTF. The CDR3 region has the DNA TGTACCAGCAGTTACTCGAGACAGGCTTTCTATGGCTACACCTTC.

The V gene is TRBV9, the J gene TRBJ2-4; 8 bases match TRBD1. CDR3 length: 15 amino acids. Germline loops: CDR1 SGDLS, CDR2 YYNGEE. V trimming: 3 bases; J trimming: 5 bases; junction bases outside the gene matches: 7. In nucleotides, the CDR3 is TGTGCCAGCAGCGCTTACAACAGGGGGGAAAACATTCAGTACTTC. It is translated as CASSAYNRGENIQYF.

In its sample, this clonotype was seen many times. The CDR3 DNA reads TGTGCCAGCAGGCTACCCGGCGAGGGGACCGGGGAGCTGTTTTTT. Its translation: CASRLPGEGTGELFF. This chain connects TRBV7-2 to TRBJ2-2, with D possibly being TRBD1 or TRBD2 (5 bases each). Trimming shortened V by 6 bases and J by 5 bases, and 16 bases separated the two germline ends. The CDR3 sequence is 15 residues long. The germline V gene encodes CDR1 SGHTA and CDR2 FQGNSA.

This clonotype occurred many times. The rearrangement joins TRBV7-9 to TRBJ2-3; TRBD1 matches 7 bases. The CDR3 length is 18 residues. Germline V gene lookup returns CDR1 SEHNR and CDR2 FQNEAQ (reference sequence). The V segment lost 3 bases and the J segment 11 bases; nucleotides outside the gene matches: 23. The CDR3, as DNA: TGTGCCAGCAGCTTCCCGCTTCTGACAGGGCCCCGTGGGTCAGGGCAGTATTTT. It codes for CASSFPLLTGPRGSGQYF.

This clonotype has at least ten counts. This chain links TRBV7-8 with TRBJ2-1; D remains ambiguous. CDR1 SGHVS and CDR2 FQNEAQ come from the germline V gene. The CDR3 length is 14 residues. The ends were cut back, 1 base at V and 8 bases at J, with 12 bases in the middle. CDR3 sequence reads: CASSLEPAMDEQFF. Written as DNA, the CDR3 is TGTGCCAGCAGCTTAGAACCCGCTATGGATGAGCAGTTCTTC.

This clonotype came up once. The CDR3 DNA is TGTGCCAGCCAATCCGATTACAATGAGCAGTTCTTC. Translated, it gives CASQSDYNEQFF. J is TRBJ2-1 and V is TRBV11-2; D call uncertain. V lost 8 bases and J 4 bases, leaving 9 bases between the germline ends. The V gene's germline CDR1 is SGHAT and CDR2 FQNNGV. The CDR3 has 12 amino acids.

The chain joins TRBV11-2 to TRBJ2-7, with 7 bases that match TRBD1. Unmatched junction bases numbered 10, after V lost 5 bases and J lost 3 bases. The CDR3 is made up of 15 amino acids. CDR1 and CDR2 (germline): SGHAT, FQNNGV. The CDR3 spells CASSRTGTANYEQYF. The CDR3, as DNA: TGTGCCAGCAGCCGTACCGGGACAGCTAACTACGAGCAGTACTTC.

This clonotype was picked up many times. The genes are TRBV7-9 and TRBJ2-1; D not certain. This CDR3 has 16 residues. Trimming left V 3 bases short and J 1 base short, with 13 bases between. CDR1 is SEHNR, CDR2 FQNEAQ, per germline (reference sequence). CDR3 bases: TGTGCCAGCAGCTTGGGCCACCTTGGATCCTACAATGAGCAGTTCTTC. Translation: CASSLGHLGSYNEQFF.

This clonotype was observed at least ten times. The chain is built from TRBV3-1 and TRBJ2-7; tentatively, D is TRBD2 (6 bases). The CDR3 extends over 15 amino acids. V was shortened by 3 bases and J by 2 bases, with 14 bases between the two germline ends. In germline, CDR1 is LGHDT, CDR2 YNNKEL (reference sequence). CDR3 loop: CASSQVRLGAYEQYF. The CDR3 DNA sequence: TGTGCCAGCAGCCAGGTCCGACTAGGGGCCTACGAGCAGTACTTC.

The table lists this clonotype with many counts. CDR3 in amino acids: CASSLPGTANEQFF. As DNA, the CDR3 is TGTGCCAGCAGCTTACCCGGGACGGCCAATGAGCAGTTCTTC. V is TRBV12-3 or TRBV12-4 and J is TRBJ2-1; D possibly uses TRBD1 or TRBD2 (5 bases each). V shed 6 bases and J shed 6 bases, with 15 bases lying between them. The CDR3 length is 14 residues.

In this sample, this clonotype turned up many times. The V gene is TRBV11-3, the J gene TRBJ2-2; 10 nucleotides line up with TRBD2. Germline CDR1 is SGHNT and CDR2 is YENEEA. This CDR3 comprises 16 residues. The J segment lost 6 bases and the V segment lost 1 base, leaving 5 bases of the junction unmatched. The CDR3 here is CASSLGTSGIAGELFF. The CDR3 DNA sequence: TGTGCCAGCAGCTTAGGAACTAGCGGGATTGCCGGGGAGCTGTTTTTT.

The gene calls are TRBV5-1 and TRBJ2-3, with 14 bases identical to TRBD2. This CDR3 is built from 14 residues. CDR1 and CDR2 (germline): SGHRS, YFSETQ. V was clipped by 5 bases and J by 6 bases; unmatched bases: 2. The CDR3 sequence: CASRWTSGGDTQYF. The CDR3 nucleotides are TGCGCCAGCAGGTGGACTAGCGGGGGGGATACGCAGTATTTT.

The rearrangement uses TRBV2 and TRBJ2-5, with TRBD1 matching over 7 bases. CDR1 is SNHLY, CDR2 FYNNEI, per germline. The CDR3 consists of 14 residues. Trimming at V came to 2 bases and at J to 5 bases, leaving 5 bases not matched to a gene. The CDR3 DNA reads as TGTGCCAGCAGTGAAAGTAGGGGGCGGGAGACCCAGTACTTC. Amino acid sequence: CASSESRGRETQYF.

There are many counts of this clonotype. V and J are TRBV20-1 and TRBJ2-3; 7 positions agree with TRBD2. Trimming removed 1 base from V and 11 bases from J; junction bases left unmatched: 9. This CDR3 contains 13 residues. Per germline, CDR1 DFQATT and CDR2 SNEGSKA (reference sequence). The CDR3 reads CSARAPGGGRQYF. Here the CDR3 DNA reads TGCAGTGCTAGAGCCCCGGGCGGGGGACGGCAGTATTTT.

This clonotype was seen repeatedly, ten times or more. The chain's CDR3 is CASSGGEVPGTEAFF. The CDR3 DNA reads TGTGCCAGCAGTGGAGGTGAGGTCCCCGGCACTGAAGCTTTCTTT. V is TRBV6-1 and J is TRBJ1-1; D unresolved. Germline lookup yields CDR1 MNHNS and CDR2 SASEGT. CDR3 length: 15 amino acids. The ends were cut back, 4 bases at V and 4 bases at J, with 16 bases in the middle.

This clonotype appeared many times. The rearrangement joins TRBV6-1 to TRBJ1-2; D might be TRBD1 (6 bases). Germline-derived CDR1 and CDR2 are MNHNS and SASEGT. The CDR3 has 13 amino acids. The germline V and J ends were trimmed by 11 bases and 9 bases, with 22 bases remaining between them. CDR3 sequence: CAPEGGRVSRYTF. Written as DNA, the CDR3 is TGTGCCCCGGAGGGGGGGCGCGTTAGTCGCTACACCTTC.

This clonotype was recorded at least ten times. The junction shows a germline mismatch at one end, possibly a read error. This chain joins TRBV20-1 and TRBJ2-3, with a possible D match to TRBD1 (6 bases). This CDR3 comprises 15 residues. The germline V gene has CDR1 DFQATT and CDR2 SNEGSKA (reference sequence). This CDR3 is CNAKTWTVISDTQYF. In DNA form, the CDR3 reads TGCAATGCTAAGACTTGGACAGTCATCTCAGATACGCAGTATTTT.

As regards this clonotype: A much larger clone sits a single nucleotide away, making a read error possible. As DNA, the CDR3 is TGTGCCAGCAGTTACTCCCTGTACTCAGATACGCAGCATTTT. Translated, it gives CASSYSLYSDTQHF. The chain uses TRBV6-2 or TRBV6-3 and TRBJ2-3; the D is unclear. The closer fit of TRBJ1-5 to the DNA end suggests the J call may be wrong. Germline values: CDR1 MNHEY, CDR2 SVGEGT. The CDR3 totals 14 residues.

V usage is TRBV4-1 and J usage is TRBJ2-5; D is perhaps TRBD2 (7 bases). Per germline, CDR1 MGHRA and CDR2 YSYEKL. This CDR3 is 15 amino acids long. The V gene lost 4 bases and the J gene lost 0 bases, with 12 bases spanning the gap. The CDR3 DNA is TGCGCCAGCAGCCCCTGGGGGGGCGACCAAGAGACCCAGTACTTC. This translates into CASSPWGGDQETQYF.

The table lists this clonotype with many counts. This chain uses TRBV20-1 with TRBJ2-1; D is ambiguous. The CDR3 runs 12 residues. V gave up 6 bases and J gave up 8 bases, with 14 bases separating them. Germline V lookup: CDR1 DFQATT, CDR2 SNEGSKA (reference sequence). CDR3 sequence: CSAMAETYEQFF. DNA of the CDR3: TGCAGTGCCATGGCCGAGACATATGAGCAGTTCTTC.

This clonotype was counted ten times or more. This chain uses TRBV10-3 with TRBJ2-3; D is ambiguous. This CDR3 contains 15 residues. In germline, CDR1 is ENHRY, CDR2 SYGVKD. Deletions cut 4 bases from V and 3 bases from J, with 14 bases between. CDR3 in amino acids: CAISASRQGTDTQYF. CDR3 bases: TGTGCCATCAGTGCTTCGAGACAAGGGACAGATACGCAGTATTTT.

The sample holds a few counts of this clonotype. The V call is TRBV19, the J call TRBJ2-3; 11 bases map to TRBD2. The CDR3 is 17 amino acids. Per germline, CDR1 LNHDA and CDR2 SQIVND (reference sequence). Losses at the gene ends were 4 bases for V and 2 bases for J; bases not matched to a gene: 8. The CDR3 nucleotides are TGTGCCAGTAGTACCGGGACTAGCGGAACTAACACAGATACGCAGTATTTT. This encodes CASSTGTSGTNTDTQYF.

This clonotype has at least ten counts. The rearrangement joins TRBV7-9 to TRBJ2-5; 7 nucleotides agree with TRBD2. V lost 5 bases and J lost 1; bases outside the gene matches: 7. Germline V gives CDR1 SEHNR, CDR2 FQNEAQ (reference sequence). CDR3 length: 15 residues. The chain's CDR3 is CASSQPAGPQETQYF. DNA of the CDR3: TGTGCCAGCAGCCAACCAGCGGGGCCCCAAGAGACCCAGTACTTC.

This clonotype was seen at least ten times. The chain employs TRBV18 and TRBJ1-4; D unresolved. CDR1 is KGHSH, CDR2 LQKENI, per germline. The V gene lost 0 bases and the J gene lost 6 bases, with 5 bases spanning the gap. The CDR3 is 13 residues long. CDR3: CASSPPGYEKLFF. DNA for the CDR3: TGTGCCAGCTCACCACCAGGTTATGAAAAACTGTTTTTT.

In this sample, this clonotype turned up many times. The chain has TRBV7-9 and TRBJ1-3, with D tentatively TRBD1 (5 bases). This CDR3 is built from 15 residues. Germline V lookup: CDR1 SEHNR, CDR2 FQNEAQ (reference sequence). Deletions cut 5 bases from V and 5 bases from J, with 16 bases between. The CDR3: CASSGGRLYRNTIYF. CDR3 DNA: TGTGCCAGCAGCGGGGGACGGCTCTATCGAAACACCATATATTTT.

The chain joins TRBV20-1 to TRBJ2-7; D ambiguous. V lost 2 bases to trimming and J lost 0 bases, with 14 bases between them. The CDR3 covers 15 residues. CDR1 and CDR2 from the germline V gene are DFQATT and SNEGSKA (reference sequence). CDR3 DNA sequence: TGCAGTGCTAGATCGTGGGGAAAAAGCTCCTACGAGCAGTACTTC. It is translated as CSARSWGKSSYEQYF.

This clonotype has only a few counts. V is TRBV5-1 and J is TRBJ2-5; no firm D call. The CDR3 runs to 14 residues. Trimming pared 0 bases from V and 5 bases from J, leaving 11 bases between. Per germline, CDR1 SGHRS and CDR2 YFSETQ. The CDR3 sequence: CASSLESRFETQYF. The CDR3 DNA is TGCGCCAGCAGCTTGGAGTCTAGGTTTGAGACCCAGTACTTC.

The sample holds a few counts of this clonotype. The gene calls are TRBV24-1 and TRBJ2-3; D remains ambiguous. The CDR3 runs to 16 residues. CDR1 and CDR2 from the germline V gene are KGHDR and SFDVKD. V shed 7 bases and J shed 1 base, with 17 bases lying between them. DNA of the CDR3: TGTGCCACCAGGCCCAAAAATGAACCTGGCACAGATACGCAGTATTTT. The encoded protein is CATRPKNEPGTDTQYF.